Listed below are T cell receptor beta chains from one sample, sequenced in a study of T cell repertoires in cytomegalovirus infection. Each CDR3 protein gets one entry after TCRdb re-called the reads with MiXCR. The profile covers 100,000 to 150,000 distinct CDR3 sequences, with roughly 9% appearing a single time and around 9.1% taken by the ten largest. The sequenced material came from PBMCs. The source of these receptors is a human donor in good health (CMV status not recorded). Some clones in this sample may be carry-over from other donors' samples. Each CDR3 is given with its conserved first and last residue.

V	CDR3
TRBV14	CASSQDLRDLPYEQYF
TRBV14	CASSQWGPGANVLTF
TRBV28	CASSLTGGGYTF
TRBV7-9	CASSLGGGLSYNEQFF
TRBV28	CASSFRGDQPQHF
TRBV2	CASSGDTYNYGYTF
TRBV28	CASSTDRGLDEQYF
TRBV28	CASSRPGQGLNEKLFF
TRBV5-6	CASSLAGVSGTEAFF
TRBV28	CASSLPTENTGELFF
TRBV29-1	CSVKRGMLITYNEQFF
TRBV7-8	CASSHQGWDRVLTEAFF
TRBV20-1	CSARLPGIYNEQFF
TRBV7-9	CASSSSRMVRNEQFF
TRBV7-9	CASSPQPRNTEAFF
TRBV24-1	CATSVKRGSSSYNEQFF
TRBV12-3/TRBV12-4	CASSFRVQNTEAFF
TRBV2	CASSETGGTDTQYF
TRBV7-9	CASSSPPLADTQYF
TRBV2	CASRAGDHNEQFF
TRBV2	CASSVSMGANYGYTF
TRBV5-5	CASSTSTGLDQPQHF
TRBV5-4	CASSLGPGVGGEQFF
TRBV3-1	CASSQEFGMNQPQHF
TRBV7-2	CASSLVVRRGGLGEQYF
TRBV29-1	CSAISLGKLFF
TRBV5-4	CASTPRGDTPYEQFF
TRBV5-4	CASSLKQDWAAETQYF
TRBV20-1	CSASASFRGLKEENTIYF
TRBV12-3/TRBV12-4	CASSFGTGSEQYF
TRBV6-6	CASSASAGTGQLRETQYF
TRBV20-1	CSARDGTGRHGYTF
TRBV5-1	CASSSAGYTDTQYF
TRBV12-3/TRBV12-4	CASSSIQGTEAFF
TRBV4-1	CASSQGLGSGSRSYEQYF
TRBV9	CASSVGQGASTDTQYF
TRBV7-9	CASSFSTQGAYGYTF
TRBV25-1	CASSIGGPQETQYF
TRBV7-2	CASSSLVARGGGPDTQYF
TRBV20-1	CSARAPGDTQYF
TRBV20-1	CSAREGTGGSYEQYF
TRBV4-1	CASSQHSGNTIYF
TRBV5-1	CASSFPETGEGSGYYEQYF
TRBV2	CASSGRVDTGELFF
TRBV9	CASSPLAGSYTF
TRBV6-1	CASSSGTGTYSPLHF
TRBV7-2	CASSSNINAGGYTF
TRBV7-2	CASSLRGRINEKLFF
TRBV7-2	CASSLWAGEIYEQYF
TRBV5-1	CASSDELPNTEAFF